This T cell receptor (beta chain) was recorded in a study of long-term antiretroviral therapy in people with HIV. The authors ran the immunoSEQ assay, v3.0, at survey level. Clones were sequenced by immunoSEQ multiplex PCR, and TCRdb holds only the in-frame ones, with some missing. Of approximately 30,000 clones in the sample, about 86% were seen once. Germline CDR1 and CDR2: MNHEY and SVGAGI. The CDR3 is 12 residues long. Note on this clone: One junction end does not reproduce the germline sequence, and a read error may be involved.

This specimen consisted of unsorted PBMCs, obtained 0.8 years after starting antiretroviral therapy. The gene calls are TRBV6-5 and TRBJ1-1; D is unclear. This sequence was found in a woman aged 25 to 39 with HIV. CDR3 in DNA: TGTGCCAGCAGCCAGAGGAACGCTGAAGCTTTCTTT. Translated, it gives CASSQRNAEAFF.